The next 8 T cell receptor beta chains were all read from a single sample in a study of control samples from healthy donors and cancer patients. TCRdb's copy holds only in-frame clones and misses some; the assay was immunoSEQ multiplex PCR. Of around 100,000 clones detected, roughly 92% appear once; the ten largest clones hold approximately 3%. The sample consisted of blood. These receptors were obtained from a human donor in good health. The donor label of this sample is uncertain.

The chain combines TRBV29-1 with TRBJ1-3; tentative D call: TRBD1 (5 bases). The germline V and J ends were trimmed by 8 bases and 0 bases, with 14 bases remaining between them. Germline CDR1 SQVTM, CDR2 ANQGSEA. The CDR3 extends over 14 amino acids. Here the CDR3 reads CSPGTAASGNTIYF. In nucleotides, the CDR3 is TGCAGCCCGGGGACGGCCGCCTCTGGAAACACCATATATTTT.

A single count supports this clone. The chain combines TRBV2 with TRBJ1-5; D gene uncertain. The V end was cut by 5 bases, the J end by 4 bases, with 15 bases between. CDR1 is SNHLY, CDR2 FYNNEI, per germline. The CDR3 sequence is 15 residues long. The CDR3 loop is CASSTYGGENQPQHF. The CDR3 region has the DNA TGTGCCAGCAGTACCTACGGCGGGGAAAATCAGCCCCAGCATTTT.

The V call is TRBV2, the J call TRBJ2-5, with D possibly being TRBD1 or TRBD2 (5 bases each). Germline-derived CDR1 and CDR2 are SNHLY and FYNNEI. The CDR3 contains 14 residues. V was shortened by 4 bases and J by 0 bases, with 9 bases between the two germline ends. The CDR3 loop reads CASSGGRYQETQYF. CDR3 nucleotides: TGTGCCAGCAGTGGGGGACGGTACCAAGAGACCCAGTACTTC.

This clone has a single count. The chain has TRBV9 and TRBJ1-2, with TRBD1 identical over 8 bases. CDR3 length: 13 residues. The germline V gene has CDR1 SGDLS and CDR2 YYNGEE. V was pared by 7 bases and J by 2 bases, with 4 bases of the junction left unmatched. Here the CDR3 reads CASSRTGNYGYTF. CDR3 nucleotides: TGTGCCAGCTCCAGGACAGGGAACTATGGCTACACCTTC.

J is TRBJ1-1 and V is TRBV5-4, with a weak D call TRBD1 (5 bases). CDR3 size: 14 residues. Germline assignment: CDR1 SGHNT and CDR2 YYREEE (reference sequence). V shed 4 bases and J shed 0 bases, with 10 bases lying between them. The CDR3 region is CASSKTEMNTEAFF. The CDR3 coding sequence is TGTGCCAGCAGCAAGACAGAAATGAACACTGAAGCTTTCTTT.

CDR3 amino acids: CASSEAGGLTGAYEQYV. The CDR3 region has the DNA TGTGCCAGCAGTGAAGCGGGGGGGTTGACAGGAGCCTACGAGCAGTACGTC. This rearrangement joins TRBV6-1 to TRBJ2-7, with D tentatively TRBD2 (7 bases). The length of the CDR3 is 17 residues. Trimming removed 0 bases at V and 2 bases at J, with 17 bases between. Germline CDR1 reads MNHNS; CDR2 reads SASEGT.

The rearrangement links TRBV24-1 to TRBJ1-4, with D possibly TRBD1 on 5 matching bases. V shed 0 bases and J shed 3 bases, with 16 bases lying between them. The CDR3 sequence is 18 residues long. CDR1 is KGHDR and CDR2 is SFDVKD in the germline V gene. The CDR3 loop is CATSDLITGGRANEKLFF. The CDR3 DNA reads as TGTGCCACCAGTGATTTGATCACAGGTGGACGAGCTAATGAAAAACTGTTTTTT.

This clone was seen only once. This chain joins TRBV5-4 and TRBJ2-6, with D hard to call. V was cut by 4 bases and J by 0 bases, with 11 bases left in between. CDR3 length: 16 residues. The germline V gene encodes CDR1 SGHNT and CDR2 YYREEE (reference sequence). The CDR3 sequence: CASSPGPLSGANVLTF. In DNA, the CDR3 is TGTGCCAGCAGCCCCGGGCCGCTCTCTGGGGCCAACGTCCTGACTTTC.